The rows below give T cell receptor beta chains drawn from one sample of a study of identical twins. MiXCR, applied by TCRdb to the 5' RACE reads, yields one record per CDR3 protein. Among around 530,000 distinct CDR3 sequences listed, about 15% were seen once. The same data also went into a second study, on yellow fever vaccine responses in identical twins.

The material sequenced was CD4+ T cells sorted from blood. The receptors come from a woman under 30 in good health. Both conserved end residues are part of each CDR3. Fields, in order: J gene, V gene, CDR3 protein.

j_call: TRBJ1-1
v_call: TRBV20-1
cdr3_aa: CSASPTSGNQAFF

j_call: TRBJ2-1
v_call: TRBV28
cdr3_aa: CASRNLAGGYNEQFF

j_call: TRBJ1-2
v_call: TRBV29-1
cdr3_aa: CSVVGPDSGRSYGYTF

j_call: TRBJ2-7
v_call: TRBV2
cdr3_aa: CASSGGGSRYEQYF

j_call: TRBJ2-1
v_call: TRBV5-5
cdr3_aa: CASSRGRGNSYNEQFF

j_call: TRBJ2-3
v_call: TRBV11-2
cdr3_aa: CASSLVPGQGADTQYF

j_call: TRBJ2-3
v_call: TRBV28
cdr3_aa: CASSLRGVTQYF

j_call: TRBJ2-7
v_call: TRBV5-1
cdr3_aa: CASSKGGASHEQYF

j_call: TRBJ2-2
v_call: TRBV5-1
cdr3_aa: CASSYGTPTGELFF

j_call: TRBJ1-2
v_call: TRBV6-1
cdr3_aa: CASLRMTGVGGYTF

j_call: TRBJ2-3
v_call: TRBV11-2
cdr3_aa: CASSLGFNIGGSSDTQYF

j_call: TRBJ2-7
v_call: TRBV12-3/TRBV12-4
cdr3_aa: CASSFSNRFGEQYF

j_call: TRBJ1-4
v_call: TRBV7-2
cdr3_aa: CASSLGDRVTNEKLFF

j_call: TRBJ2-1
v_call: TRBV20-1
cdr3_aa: CSARVRVQNNEQFF

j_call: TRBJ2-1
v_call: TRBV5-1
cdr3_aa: CASSSPDSNSYNEQFF

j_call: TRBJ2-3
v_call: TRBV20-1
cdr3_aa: CSASWGGRTDTQYF

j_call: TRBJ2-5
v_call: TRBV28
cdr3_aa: CASSGLGLAEETQYF

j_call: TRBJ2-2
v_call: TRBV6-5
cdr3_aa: CASSYSGQGSGVLFF

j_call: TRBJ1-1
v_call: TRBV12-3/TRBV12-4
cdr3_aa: CASSLVWVNTEAFF

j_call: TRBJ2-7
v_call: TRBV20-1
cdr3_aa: CSARDTLAGREQYF

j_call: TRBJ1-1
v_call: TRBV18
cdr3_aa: CASSPAGTGGRTEAFF

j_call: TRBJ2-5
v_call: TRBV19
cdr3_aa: CASSPWTSGRARETQYF

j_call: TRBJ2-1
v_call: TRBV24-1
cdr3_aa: CATRTGTGNEQFF

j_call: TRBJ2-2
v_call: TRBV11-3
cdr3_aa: CASSLGWSGELFF

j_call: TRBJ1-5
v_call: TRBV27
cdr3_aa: CASSLLYGDQPQHF

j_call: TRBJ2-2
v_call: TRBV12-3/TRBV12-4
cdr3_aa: CASSLFPGELFF

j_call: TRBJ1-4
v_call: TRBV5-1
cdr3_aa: CASSLASGGEEKLFF

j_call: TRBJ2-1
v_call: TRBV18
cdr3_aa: CASSPGPGEGSSYNEQFF

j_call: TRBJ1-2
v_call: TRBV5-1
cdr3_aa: CASSSGDGSGYGYTF

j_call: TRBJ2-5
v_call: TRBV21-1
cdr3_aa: CASTTPPGEVGQKETQYF

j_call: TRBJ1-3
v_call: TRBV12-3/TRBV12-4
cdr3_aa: CASSLDRGNTIYF

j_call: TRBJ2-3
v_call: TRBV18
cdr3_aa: CASSPPLTAGDTQYF

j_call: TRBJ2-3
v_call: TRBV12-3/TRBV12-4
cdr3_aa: CASSLRDFTDTQYF

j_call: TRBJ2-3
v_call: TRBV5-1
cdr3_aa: CASSLDSRRSTDTQYF

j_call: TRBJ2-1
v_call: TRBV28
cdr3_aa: CASSLYGTGVNEQFF

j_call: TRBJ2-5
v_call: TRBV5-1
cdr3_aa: CASSPLGLVGTETQYF

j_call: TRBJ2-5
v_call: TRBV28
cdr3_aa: CASSKLAGEGLKTQYF

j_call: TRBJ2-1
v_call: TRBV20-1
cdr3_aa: CSAPVRINEQFF

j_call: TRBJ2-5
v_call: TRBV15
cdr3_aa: CATSRGGLAGQETQYF

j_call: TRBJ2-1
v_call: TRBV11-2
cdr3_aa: CASSSISWGTPTYNEQFF

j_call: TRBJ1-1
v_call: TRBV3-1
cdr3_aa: CASSRYHRSGLNTEAFF

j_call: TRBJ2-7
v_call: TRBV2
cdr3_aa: CASSEARGRKPF

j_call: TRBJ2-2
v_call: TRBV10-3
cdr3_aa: CAISETLNTGELFF

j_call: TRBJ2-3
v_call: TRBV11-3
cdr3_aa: CASSRYASTDTQYF

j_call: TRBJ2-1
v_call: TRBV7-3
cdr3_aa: CASMGAAANEQFF

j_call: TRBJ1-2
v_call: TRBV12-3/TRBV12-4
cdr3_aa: CASSFDDRSHTF

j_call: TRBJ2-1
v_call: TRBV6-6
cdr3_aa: CASTVSGGNEQFF

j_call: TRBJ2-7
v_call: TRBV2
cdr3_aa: CASSEMGEQYF